This TCR beta chain was obtained from a study of cytomegalovirus exposure and HLA in healthy donors. Study outcomes and limitations: A list of roughly 180 TCR beta chains associated with cytomegalovirus was given.

Concerning this clone itself: Its antigen is still unknown.

V dropped 5 bases and J dropped 5; count of bases not matched to a gene: 5. CDR1 and CDR2 from the germline V gene are SGHTA and FQGNSA. The CDR3 totals 15 residues. The PCR employed 60 Vbeta primers together with 13 Jbeta primers. Using immunoSEQ multiplex PCR, the repertoire was profiled, and TCRdb retains in-frame clones only, with some absent. This specimen shows about 48,000 clones; the ten leading clones hold 6% to 7%. This rearrangement joins TRBV7-2 to TRBJ2-5; 13 bases align to TRBD2. The sample comprised PBMCs. The clonotype was recovered from a male donor in good health and CMV-seropositive. The CDR3 here is CASSPLAGGRETQYF. The CDR3, as DNA: TGTGCCAGCAGCCCACTAGCGGGGGGGCGTGAGACCCAGTACTTC.